This T cell receptor beta chain was found in a study of blood T cell repertoires in COVID-19. Study background: PBMCs, B-cell-depleted T cells, or T cells were the source of the cDNA or gDNA that made up the material.

This clone appeared once. Everyone who took part was roughly 18 to 89 years old, and they came from about 23 US areas. Within 2 weeks before study entry, exposed participants met a COVID-19 case. V was clipped by 3 bases and J by 9 bases, with 18 bases between them. The CDR3 is made up of 16 amino acids. Germline V CDR1 and CDR2: SGHTA, FQGNSA. Per the authors' pipeline: Reference gene primer amplification in the assay estimated nucleated cell counts. Clones were sequenced by immunoSEQ multiplex PCR, and TCRdb holds only the in-frame ones, with some missing. For V, J and clone size, that table is used; D and trimming come from the DNA. Here the sample spans about 280,000 clones, roughly 80% being singletons.

The TCR comes from a man aged 35 to 55 who had been exposed to COVID-19. The chain is built from TRBV7-2 and TRBJ1-6, with TRBD1 as a possible D gene (6 bases). The sequenced sample consisted of PBMCs or T cells enriched from blood (not recorded which). The CDR3 region is CASSFGSEGVPSPLHF. The CDR3 bases are TGTGCCAGCAGCTTCGGTAGCGAGGGGGTTCCTTCACCCCTCCACTTT.